This is a list of T cell receptor beta chains from one sample in a study of T cells expressing NK-cell markers. TCRdb re-called the 5' RACE reads and catalogs CDR3 proteins one per entry, DNA excluded. This sample's clone table lists approximately 420,000 distinct CDR3 sequences. Specimen: blood T cells: a sorted CD56 or NKG2C T cell subset, CD4+ or CD8+ T cells, or bulk PBMC T cells (not recorded which). The receptors stem from a woman aged 50 to 60 in good health. The CDR3 runs from the conserved cysteine through the conserved F or W.

TRBV12-3/TRBV12-4	TRBJ1-2	CASSLNPTGLYGYTF
TRBV20-1	TRBJ2-7	CSARDMSYPSYEQYF
TRBV27	TRBJ2-1	CASSLGDPGLASWEQFF
TRBV6-6	TRBJ2-4	CASSPRGRDIQYF
TRBV6-5	TRBJ2-5	CASSYFQGQETQYF
TRBV20-1	TRBJ1-4	CSAREQGAREKLFF
TRBV5-1	TRBJ1-6	CASSLAGDSRNSPLHF
TRBV29-1	TRBJ2-1	CSVEDIRTSGINEQFF
TRBV15	TRBJ2-7	CATSRIRDRGEQYF
TRBV10-3	TRBJ1-2	CAISDGTPYGYTF
TRBV5-1	TRBJ1-4	CASSRTQPNEKLFF
TRBV5-1	TRBJ2-6	CASSKTGAGANVLTF
TRBV29-1	TRBJ2-7	CSVLGAVYEQYF
TRBV7-2	TRBJ2-1	CASRTTSLHEQFF
TRBV24-1	TRBJ2-2	CATSDFWTPRNTGELFF
TRBV20-1	TRBJ1-4	CSAEDTVGEKLFF
TRBV10-3	TRBJ2-3	CAISEGSGIGTDTQYF
TRBV2	TRBJ2-1	CASSEIPSGLNEQFF
TRBV3-1	TRBJ2-3	CASSRRDLTDTQYF
TRBV3-1	TRBJ2-7	CASSRNSLGSYEQYF
TRBV6-6	TRBJ2-3	CASTAGTSGADTQYF
TRBV12-3/TRBV12-4	TRBJ1-6	CASSFLGAPNSPLHF
TRBV5-1	TRBJ2-1	CASSSPGTSSGEQFF
TRBV20-1	TRBJ2-2	CSARDLAGGGELFF
TRBV6-5	TRBJ2-1	CASRSGLAGRNEQFF
TRBV9	TRBJ1-2	CASSVGPDGQGYTF